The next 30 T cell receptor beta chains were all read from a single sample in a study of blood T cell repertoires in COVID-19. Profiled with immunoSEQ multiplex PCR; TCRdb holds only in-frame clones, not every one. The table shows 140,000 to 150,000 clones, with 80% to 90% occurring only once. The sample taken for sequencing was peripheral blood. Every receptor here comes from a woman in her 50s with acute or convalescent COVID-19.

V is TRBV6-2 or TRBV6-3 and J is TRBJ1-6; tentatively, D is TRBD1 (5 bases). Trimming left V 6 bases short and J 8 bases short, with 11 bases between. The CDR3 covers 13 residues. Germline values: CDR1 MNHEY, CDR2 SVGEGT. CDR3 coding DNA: TGTGCCAGCAGCCGCGGGACGTATTCACCCCTCCACTTT. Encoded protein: CASSRGTYSPLHF.

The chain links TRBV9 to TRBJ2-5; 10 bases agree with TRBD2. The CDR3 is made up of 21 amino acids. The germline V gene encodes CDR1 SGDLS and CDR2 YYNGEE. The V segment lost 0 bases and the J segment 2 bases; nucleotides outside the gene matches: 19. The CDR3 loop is CASSVGIPLRASGGNQETQYF. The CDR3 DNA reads TGTGCCAGCAGCGTAGGAATCCCGTTGAGGGCTAGCGGGGGCAATCAAGAGACCCAGTACTTC.

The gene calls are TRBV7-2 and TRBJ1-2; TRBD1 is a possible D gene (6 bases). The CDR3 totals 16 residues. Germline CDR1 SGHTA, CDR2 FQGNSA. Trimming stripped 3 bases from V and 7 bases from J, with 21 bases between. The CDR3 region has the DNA TGTGCCAGCAGCTTGGATCCAGGGGCGTCCTGGGGTGGCTACACCTTC. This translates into CASSLDPGASWGGYTF.

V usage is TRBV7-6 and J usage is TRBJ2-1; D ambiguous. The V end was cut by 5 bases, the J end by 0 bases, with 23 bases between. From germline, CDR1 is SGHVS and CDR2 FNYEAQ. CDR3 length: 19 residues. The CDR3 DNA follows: TGTGCCAGCAGCCCACTAAAGTTAGAAAGTCGTCTCTCCTACAATGAGCAGTTCTTC. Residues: CASSPLKLESRLSYNEQFF.

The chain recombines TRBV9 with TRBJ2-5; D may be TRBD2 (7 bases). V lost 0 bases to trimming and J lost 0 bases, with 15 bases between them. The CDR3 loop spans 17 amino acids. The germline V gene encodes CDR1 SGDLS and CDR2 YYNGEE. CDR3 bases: TGTGCCAGCAGCGTAGGGGGGGGCTCACCGTACCAAGAGACCCAGTACTTC. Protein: CASSVGGGSPYQETQYF.

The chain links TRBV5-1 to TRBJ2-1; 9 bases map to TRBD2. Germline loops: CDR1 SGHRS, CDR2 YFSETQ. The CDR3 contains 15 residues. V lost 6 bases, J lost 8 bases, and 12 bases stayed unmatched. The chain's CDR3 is CASTPEAGGPDEQFF. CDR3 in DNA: TGCGCCAGCACCCCGGAGGCGGGGGGGCCGGATGAGCAGTTCTTC.

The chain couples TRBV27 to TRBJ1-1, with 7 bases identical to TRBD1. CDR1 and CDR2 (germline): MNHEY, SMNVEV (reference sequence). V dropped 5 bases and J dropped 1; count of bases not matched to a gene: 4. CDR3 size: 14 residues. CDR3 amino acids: CASSGTAQNTEAFF. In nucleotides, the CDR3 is TGTGCCAGCAGTGGGACAGCACAGAACACTGAAGCTTTCTTT.

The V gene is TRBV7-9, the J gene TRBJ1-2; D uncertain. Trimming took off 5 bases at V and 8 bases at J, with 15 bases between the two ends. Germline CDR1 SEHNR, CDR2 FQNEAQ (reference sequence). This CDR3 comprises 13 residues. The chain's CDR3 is CASSSLGTDGYTF. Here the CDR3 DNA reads TGTGCCAGCAGCAGCCTTGGAACAGACGGCTACACCTTC.

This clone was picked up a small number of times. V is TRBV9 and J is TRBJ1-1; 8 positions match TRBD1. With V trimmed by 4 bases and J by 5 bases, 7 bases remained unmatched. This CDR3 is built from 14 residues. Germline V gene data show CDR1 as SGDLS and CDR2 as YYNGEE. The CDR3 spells CASSTMDRETEAFF. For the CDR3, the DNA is TGTGCCAGCAGCACCATGGACAGGGAGACTGAAGCTTTCTTT. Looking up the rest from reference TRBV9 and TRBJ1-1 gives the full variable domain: DSGVTQTPKHLITATGQRVTLRCSPRSGDLSVYWYQQSLDQGLQFLIQYYNGEERAKGNILERFSAQQFPDLHSELNLSSLELGDSALYFCASSTMDRETEAFFGQGTRLTVV.

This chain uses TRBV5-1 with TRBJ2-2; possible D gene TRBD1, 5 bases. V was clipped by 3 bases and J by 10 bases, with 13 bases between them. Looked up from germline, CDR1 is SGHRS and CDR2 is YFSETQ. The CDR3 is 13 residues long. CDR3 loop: CASSSYVGPELFF. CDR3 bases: TGCGCCAGCAGCTCCTACGTGGGGCCGGAGCTGTTTTTT.

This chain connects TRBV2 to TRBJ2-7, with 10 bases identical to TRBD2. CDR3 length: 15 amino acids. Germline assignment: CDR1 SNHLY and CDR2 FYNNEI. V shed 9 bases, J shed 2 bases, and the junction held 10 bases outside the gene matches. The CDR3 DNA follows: TGTGCCAGTCATAGACTAGCGGGCAAACCCTACGAGCAGTACTTC. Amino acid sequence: CASHRLAGKPYEQYF.

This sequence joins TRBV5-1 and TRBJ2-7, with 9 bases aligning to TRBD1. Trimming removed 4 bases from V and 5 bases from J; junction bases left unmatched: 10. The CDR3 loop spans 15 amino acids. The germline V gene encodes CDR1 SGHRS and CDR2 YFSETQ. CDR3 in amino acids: CASSHPGTGSHEQYF. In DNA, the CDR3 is TGCGCCAGCAGCCACCCCGGGACAGGGAGCCACGAGCAGTACTTC.

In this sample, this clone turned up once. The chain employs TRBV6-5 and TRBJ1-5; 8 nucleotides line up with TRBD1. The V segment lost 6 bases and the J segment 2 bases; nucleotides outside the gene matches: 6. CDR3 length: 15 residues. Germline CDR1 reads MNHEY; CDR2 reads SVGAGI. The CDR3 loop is CASRAGQAGNQPQHF. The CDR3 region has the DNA TGTGCCAGCAGGGCGGGACAGGCGGGCAATCAGCCCCAGCATTTT.

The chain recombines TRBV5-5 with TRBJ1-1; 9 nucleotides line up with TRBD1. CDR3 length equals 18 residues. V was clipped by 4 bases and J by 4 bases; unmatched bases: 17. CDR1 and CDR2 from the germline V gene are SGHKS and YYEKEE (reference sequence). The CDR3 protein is CASSVTSGTGFVGTEAFF. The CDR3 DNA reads TGTGCCAGCAGCGTGACCTCCGGGACAGGGTTCGTGGGCACTGAAGCTTTCTTT.

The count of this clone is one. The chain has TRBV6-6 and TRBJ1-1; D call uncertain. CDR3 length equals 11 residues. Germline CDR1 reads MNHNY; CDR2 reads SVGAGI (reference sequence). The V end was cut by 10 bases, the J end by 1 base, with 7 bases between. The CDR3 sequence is CAIQANTEAFF. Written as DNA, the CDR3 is TGTGCCATCCAAGCGAACACTGAAGCTTTCTTT.

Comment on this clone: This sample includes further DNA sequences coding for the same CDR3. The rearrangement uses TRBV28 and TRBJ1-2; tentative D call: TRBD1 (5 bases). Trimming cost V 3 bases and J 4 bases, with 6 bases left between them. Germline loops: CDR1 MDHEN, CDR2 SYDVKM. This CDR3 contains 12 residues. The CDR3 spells CASSFQGYGYTF. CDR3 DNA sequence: TGTGCCAGCAGTTTTCAGGGCTATGGCTACACCTTC.

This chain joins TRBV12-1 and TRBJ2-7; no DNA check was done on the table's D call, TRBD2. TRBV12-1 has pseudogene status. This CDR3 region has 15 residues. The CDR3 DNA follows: TGTGCCACCGGCGTCCCAGGTAGCGGGACCTACGAGCAGTACTTC. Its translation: CATGVPGSGTYEQYF.

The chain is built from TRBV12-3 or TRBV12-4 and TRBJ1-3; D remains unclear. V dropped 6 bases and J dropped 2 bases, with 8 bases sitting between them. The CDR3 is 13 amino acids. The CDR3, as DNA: TGTGCCAGCAGGCCGAGGGCTGGAAACACCATATATTTT. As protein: CASRPRAGNTIYF.

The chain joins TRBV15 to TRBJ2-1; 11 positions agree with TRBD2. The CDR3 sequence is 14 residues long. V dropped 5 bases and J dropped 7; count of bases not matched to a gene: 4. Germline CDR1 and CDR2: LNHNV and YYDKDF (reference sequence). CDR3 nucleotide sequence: TGTGCCACCAGCGTGGGACTAGCGGAAAATGAGCAGTTCTTC. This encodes CATSVGLAENEQFF.

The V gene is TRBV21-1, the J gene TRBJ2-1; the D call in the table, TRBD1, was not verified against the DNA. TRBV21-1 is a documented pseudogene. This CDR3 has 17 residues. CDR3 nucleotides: TGTGCCAGCAGCAAAGCAAGGGGACAGGGGGCGCGTAATGAGCAGTTCTTC. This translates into CASSKARGQGARNEQFF.

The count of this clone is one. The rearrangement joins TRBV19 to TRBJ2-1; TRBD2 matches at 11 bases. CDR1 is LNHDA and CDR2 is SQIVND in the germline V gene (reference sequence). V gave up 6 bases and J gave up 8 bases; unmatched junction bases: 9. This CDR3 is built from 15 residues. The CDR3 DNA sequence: TGTGCCAGTAGCATCATCACTAGCGGGAGCGATGAGCAGTTCTTC. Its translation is CASSIITSGSDEQFF.

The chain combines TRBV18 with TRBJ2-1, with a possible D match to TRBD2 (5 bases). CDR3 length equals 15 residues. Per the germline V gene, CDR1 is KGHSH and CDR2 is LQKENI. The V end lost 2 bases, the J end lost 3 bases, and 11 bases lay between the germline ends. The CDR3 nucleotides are TGTGCCAGCTCACCAAGTAGCGCCAACTACAATGAGCAGTTCTTC. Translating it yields CASSPSSANYNEQFF.

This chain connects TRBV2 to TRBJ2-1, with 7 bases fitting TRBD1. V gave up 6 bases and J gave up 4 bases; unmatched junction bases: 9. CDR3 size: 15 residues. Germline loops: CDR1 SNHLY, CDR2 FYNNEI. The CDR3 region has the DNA TGTGCCAGCAGCGTTGACAGGGCCGCATACAATGAGCAGTTCTTC. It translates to CASSVDRAAYNEQFF.

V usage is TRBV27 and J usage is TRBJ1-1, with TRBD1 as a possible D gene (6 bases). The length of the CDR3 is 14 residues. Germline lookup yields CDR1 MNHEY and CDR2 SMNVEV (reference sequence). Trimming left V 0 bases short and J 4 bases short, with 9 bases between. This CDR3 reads CASSLSARGTEAFF. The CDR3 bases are TGTGCCAGCAGTTTATCGGCCAGGGGCACTGAAGCTTTCTTT.

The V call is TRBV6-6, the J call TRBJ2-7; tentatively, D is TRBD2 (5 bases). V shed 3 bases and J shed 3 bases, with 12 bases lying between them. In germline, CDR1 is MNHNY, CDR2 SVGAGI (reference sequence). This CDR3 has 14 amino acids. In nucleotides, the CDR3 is TGTGCCAGCAGTTATGGGCTAGCACGCTACGAGCAGTACTTC. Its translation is CASSYGLARYEQYF.

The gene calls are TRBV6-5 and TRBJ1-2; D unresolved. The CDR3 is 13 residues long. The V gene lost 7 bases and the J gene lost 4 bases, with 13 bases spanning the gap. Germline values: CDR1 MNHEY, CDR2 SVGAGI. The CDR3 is CASNGQNFYGYTF. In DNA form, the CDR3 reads TGTGCCAGCAATGGGCAGAACTTCTATGGCTACACCTTC.

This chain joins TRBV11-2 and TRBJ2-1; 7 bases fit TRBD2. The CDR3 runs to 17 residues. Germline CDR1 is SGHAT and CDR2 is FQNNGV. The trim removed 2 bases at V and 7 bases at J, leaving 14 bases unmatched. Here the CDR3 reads CASSLIGGHGTNNEQFF. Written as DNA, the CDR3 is TGTGCCAGCAGCTTAATTGGAGGTCATGGGACTAATAATGAGCAGTTCTTC.

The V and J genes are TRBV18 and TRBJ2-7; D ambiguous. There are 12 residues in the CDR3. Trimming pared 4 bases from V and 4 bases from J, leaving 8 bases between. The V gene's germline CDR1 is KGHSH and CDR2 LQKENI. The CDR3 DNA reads TGTGCCAGCTCACTGGAGTTTTACGAGCAGTACTTC. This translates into CASSLEFYEQYF.

CDR3 in DNA: TGCAGCGTTGAGGGGGGGTACCTCCCAGGGAGAGGCTACACCTTC. This encodes CSVEGGYLPGRGYTF. The chain links TRBV29-1 to TRBJ1-2; perhaps TRBD1 as D (5 bases). Germline CDR1 SQVTM, CDR2 ANQGSEA. Trimming removed 3 bases from V and 8 bases from J, with 22 bases in between. The CDR3 runs to 15 residues.

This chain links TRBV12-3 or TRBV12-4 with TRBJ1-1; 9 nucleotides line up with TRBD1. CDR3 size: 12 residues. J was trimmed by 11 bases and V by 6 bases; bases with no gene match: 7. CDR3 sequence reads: CASSQSGQGAFF. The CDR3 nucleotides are TGTGCCAGCAGCCAATCCGGACAGGGGGCTTTCTTT.